This is a list of T cell receptor beta chains from one sample in a study of technical replicates of blood from a few donors. Assay used: immunoSEQ multiplex PCR; TCRdb lists only in-frame clones, some missing. This sample carries more than 95,000 clones, nearly 97% of them seen once, and the ten largest clones take over 0.2%. What was sequenced was T cells isolated from PBMCs. The receptors come from a human donor in good health. CDR3s include the opening cysteine and the closing phenylalanine or tryptophan. The order of the fields is CDR3 protein, CDR3 DNA, clone size, J gene, CDR3 length, V gene, D gene. A D gene is named only where the DNA matches it firmly. Not every row has a clone size; where given, it reads once, few, many or a size class.

CDR3aa: CASNPQGVNTEAFF; CDR3nt: TGTGCCAGCAACCCACAGGGCGTGAACACTGAAGCTTTCTTT; abundance: NA; j_gene: TRBJ1-1; len: 14; v_gene: TRBV6-1; d_gene: NA
CDR3aa: CASSLELNTEAFF; CDR3nt: TGTGCCAGCAGCTTGGAGCTGAACACTGAAGCTTTCTTT; abundance: NA; j_gene: TRBJ1-1; len: 13; v_gene: TRBV5-6; d_gene: NA
CDR3aa: CASSLPPNYGYTF; CDR3nt: TGTGCCAGCAGCCTTCCCCCTAACTATGGCTACACCTTC; abundance: once; j_gene: TRBJ1-2; len: 13; v_gene: TRBV7-2; d_gene: NA
CDR3aa: CASSYRAGGQTDTQYF; CDR3nt: TGTGCCAGCAGCTATAGGGCGGGGGGCCAGACAGATACGCAGTATTTT; abundance: NA; j_gene: TRBJ2-3; len: 16; v_gene: TRBV7-8; d_gene: TRBD2
CDR3aa: CASSLGNEQYF; CDR3nt: TGTGCCAGCAGCTTAGGTAACGAGCAGTACTTC; abundance: once; j_gene: TRBJ2-7; len: 11; v_gene: TRBV7-8; d_gene: NA
CDR3aa: CASSTRQGRTEAFF; CDR3nt: TGTGCCAGCAGTACCAGACAGGGCAGAACTGAAGCTTTCTTT; abundance: NA; j_gene: TRBJ1-1; len: 14; v_gene: TRBV6-5; d_gene: TRBD1
CDR3aa: CASSLNGGEAFF; CDR3nt: TGTGCCAGCAGCTTGAACGGCGGTGAAGCTTTCTTT; abundance: NA; j_gene: TRBJ1-1; len: 12; v_gene: TRBV5-5; d_gene: NA
CDR3aa: CASSKTGGHGYTF; CDR3nt: TGTGCCAGCAGTAAAACAGGGGGTCATGGCTACACCTTC; abundance: NA; j_gene: TRBJ1-2; len: 13; v_gene: TRBV2; d_gene: TRBD1
CDR3aa: CASSVEPHRGDGYTF; CDR3nt: TGTGCCAGCAGCGTAGAGCCCCACAGGGGGGATGGCTACACCTTC; abundance: NA; j_gene: TRBJ1-2; len: 15; v_gene: TRBV9; d_gene: TRBD1
CDR3aa: CASSFRTGGPNTEAFF; CDR3nt: TGTGCCAGCAGCTTCCGGACAGGGGGCCCAAACACTGAAGCTTTCTTT; abundance: NA; j_gene: TRBJ1-1; len: 16; v_gene: TRBV7-9; d_gene: TRBD1
CDR3aa: CSVEDNRGLKTEAFF; CDR3nt: TGCAGCGTTGAAGATAACAGGGGGCTTAAGACTGAAGCTTTCTTT; abundance: once; j_gene: TRBJ1-1; len: 15; v_gene: TRBV29-1; d_gene: TRBD1
CDR3aa: CASSPPSSGGTDTQYF; CDR3nt: TGTGCCAGCAGCCCCCCGTCAAGCGGGGGCACAGATACGCAGTATTTT; abundance: NA; j_gene: TRBJ2-3; len: 16; v_gene: TRBV9; d_gene: TRBD2
CDR3aa: CASSHQFGRETQYF; CDR3nt: TGTGCCAGCAGCCACCAATTCGGGAGGGAGACCCAGTACTTC; abundance: NA; j_gene: TRBJ2-5; len: 14; v_gene: TRBV7-8; d_gene: TRBD2
CDR3aa: CASSRGQGEGGENTEAFF; CDR3nt: TGTGCCAGCAGCCGGGGACAGGGGGAAGGGGGAGAGAACACTGAAGCTTTCTTT; abundance: NA; j_gene: TRBJ1-1; len: 18; v_gene: TRBV7-6; d_gene: TRBD1
CDR3aa: CASSNSQGSNQPQHF; CDR3nt: TGTGCCAGCAGCAACTCACAGGGAAGCAATCAGCCCCAGCATTTT; abundance: NA; j_gene: TRBJ1-5; len: 15; v_gene: TRBV6-6; d_gene: NA
CDR3aa: CASSPRGWPPGGNEQFF; CDR3nt: TGTGCCAGCAGCCCCCGGGGGTGGCCCCCGGGGGGGAATGAGCAGTTCTTC; abundance: NA; j_gene: TRBJ2-1; len: 17; v_gene: TRBV7-9; d_gene: TRBD2
CDR3aa: CAISESRQLNTGELFF; CDR3nt: TGTGCCATCAGTGAGTCGAGGCAGTTGAACACCGGGGAGCTGTTTTTT; abundance: once; j_gene: TRBJ2-2; len: 16; v_gene: TRBV10-3; d_gene: NA
CDR3aa: CASSPLTSGSRNEQYF; CDR3nt: TGTGCCAGCAGTCCCCTAACTAGCGGGAGTCGCAACGAGCAGTACTTC; abundance: NA; j_gene: TRBJ2-7; len: 16; v_gene: TRBV27; d_gene: TRBD2
CDR3aa: CASSEAWEGTEQFF; CDR3nt: TGTGCCAGCAGTGAAGCGTGGGAGGGGACTGAGCAGTTCTTC; abundance: NA; j_gene: TRBJ2-1; len: 14; v_gene: TRBV6-1; d_gene: TRBD2
CDR3aa: CASSLLGGLAGNEQFF; CDR3nt: TGCGCCAGCAGCTTGTTGGGTGGGCTGGCTGGCAATGAGCAGTTCTTC; abundance: NA; j_gene: TRBJ2-1; len: 16; v_gene: TRBV5-1; d_gene: NA
CDR3aa: CASSFQNYEQYF; CDR3nt: TGTGCCAGCAGTTTTCAGAACTACGAGCAGTACTTC; abundance: NA; j_gene: TRBJ2-7; len: 12; v_gene: TRBV28; d_gene: NA
CDR3aa: CASSRLQGDYGYTF; CDR3nt: TGTGCCAGCAGCCGTCTACAGGGGGACTATGGCTACACCTTC; abundance: NA; j_gene: TRBJ1-2; len: 14; v_gene: TRBV9; d_gene: TRBD1
CDR3aa: CAWSVLAKPTDTQYF; CDR3nt: TGTGCCTGGAGTGTACTCGCCAAACCCACAGATACGCAGTATTTT; abundance: NA; j_gene: TRBJ2-3; len: 15; v_gene: TRBV30; d_gene: NA
CDR3aa: CASSSSGILNYGYTF; CDR3nt: TGTGCCAGCAGCTCAAGCGGAATCCTTAACTATGGCTACACCTTC; abundance: NA; j_gene: TRBJ1-2; len: 15; v_gene: TRBV11-3; d_gene: NA
CDR3aa: CASRTDRGRSYEQYF; CDR3nt: TGTGCCAGCAGAACCGACAGGGGGAGATCCTACGAGCAGTACTTC; abundance: NA; j_gene: TRBJ2-7; len: 15; v_gene: TRBV6-6; d_gene: TRBD1
CDR3aa: CASSPVPDRVAYGYTF; CDR3nt: TGTGCCAGCTCACCAGTTCCGGACAGGGTTGCATATGGCTACACCTTC; abundance: NA; j_gene: TRBJ1-2; len: 16; v_gene: TRBV18; d_gene: TRBD1
CDR3aa: CASSLLGQGGEKLFF; CDR3nt: TGTGCCAGCAGTTTACTGGGACAGGGAGGTGAAAAACTGTTTTTT; abundance: NA; j_gene: TRBJ1-4; len: 15; v_gene: TRBV28; d_gene: TRBD1
CDR3aa: CASSPGQPNQPQHF; CDR3nt: TGCGCCAGCAGCCCCGGACAGCCAAATCAGCCCCAGCATTTT; abundance: NA; j_gene: TRBJ1-5; len: 14; v_gene: TRBV5-1; d_gene: NA
CDR3aa: CASSLSGPTNEKLFF; CDR3nt: TGTGCCAGCAGCTTGTCTGGCCCAACTAATGAAAAACTGTTTTTT; abundance: NA; j_gene: TRBJ1-4; len: 15; v_gene: TRBV5-6; d_gene: NA
CDR3aa: CASSDNGAYYGYTF; CDR3nt: TGTGCCAGCAGTGATAATGGGGCGTACTATGGCTACACCTTC; abundance: NA; j_gene: TRBJ1-2; len: 14; v_gene: TRBV6-1; d_gene: NA
CDR3aa: CASTGVGVAGNTIYF; CDR3nt: TGCGCCAGCACGGGGGTGGGAGTGGCTGGAAACACCATATATTTT; abundance: NA; j_gene: TRBJ1-3; len: 15; v_gene: TRBV10-2; d_gene: NA
CDR3aa: CASMPLGNPSYEQYF; CDR3nt: TGTGCCAGCATGCCCCTAGGAAATCCCTCCTACGAGCAGTACTTC; abundance: NA; j_gene: TRBJ2-7; len: 15; v_gene: TRBV6-1; d_gene: NA
CDR3aa: CASSGQGLEEQFF; CDR3nt: TGTGCCAGCTCAGGCCAGGGTTTGGAGGAGCAGTTCTTC; abundance: NA; j_gene: TRBJ2-1; len: 13; v_gene: TRBV27; d_gene: NA
CDR3aa: CAISKDRVNSPLHF; CDR3nt: TGTGCCATCAGCAAAGACAGGGTGAATTCACCCCTCCACTTT; abundance: NA; j_gene: TRBJ1-6; len: 14; v_gene: TRBV10-3; d_gene: TRBD1
CDR3aa: CASSLEALAADSGANVLTF; CDR3nt: TGTGCCAGCAGCTTGGAGGCATTGGCGGCGGACTCTGGGGCCAACGTCCTGACTTTC; abundance: once; j_gene: TRBJ2-6; len: 19; v_gene: TRBV5-6; d_gene: NA
CDR3aa: CASSLLWPGGAKNIQYF; CDR3nt: TGTGCCAGCAGTCTACTCTGGCCAGGAGGAGCCAAAAACATTCAGTACTTC; abundance: NA; j_gene: TRBJ2-4; len: 17; v_gene: TRBV27; d_gene: NA